This T cell receptor beta chain was profiled in a study of CD8 T cells in Susac syndrome. V lost 4 bases, J lost 4 bases, and 4 bases stayed unmatched. The V gene's germline CDR1 is SGHRS and CDR2 YFSETQ. This CDR3 has 15 amino acids. The T cells that were sequenced for TCR beta were CD8+ and CD4+ cells from blood. RNA, at about 0.45 to 1 ug, was reverse transcribed with random hexamers. The amplification used immunoSEQ multiplex PCR on TCR beta CDR3; it spanned 54 Vbeta and 13 Jbeta. TCRdb used MiXCR to reprocess the immunoSEQ multiplex PCR reads, holding one entry per CDR3 protein. The data hold some 97,000 distinct CDR3 sequences, with 95% observed a single time. General study results and limits: The study recognized that the number of individuals in its TCR sequencing and HLA analysis was relatively small. In total CD8+ repertoires, some 16 Susac-specific public clones were found, and in CD8+ TEMRA repertoires, five were found.

A note on this clonotype: Its target is unknown.

The chain links TRBV5-1 to TRBJ2-3, with 12 bases lining up with TRBD2. This TCR derives from a human donor with Susac syndrome. The sample was CD8+ T cells from PBMCs. CDR3 amino acids: CASSATSGSSDTQYF. CDR3 nucleotides: TGCGCCAGCAGCGCGACTAGCGGGAGCTCAGATACGCAGTATTTT.